This entry features one TCR beta chain sequence. The antigen is not known. A TCRbeta library incorporating unique molecular identifiers was prepared. TCRdb redid the calling of the PCR reads with MiXCR, one entry per CDR3 protein. The sample lists 610,000 or so distinct CDR3 sequences, about a quarter occurring once. The CDR3 length is 13 residues. Per germline, CDR1 LNHDA and CDR2 SQIVND (reference sequence). V was cut by 1 base and J by 2 bases, with 6 bases left in between. This sample was included in a study of T-cell reconstitution after alpha-beta-depleted transplantation in children. Findings of the study overall: Alpha-beta T cells present about two months after transplant were reported to originate from several hundred expanded graft clones.

The source was PBMCs, collected before TCRalphabeta/CD19-depleted stem cell transplant. The TCR comes from a boy under three years old with Wiskott-Aldrich syndrome, due to receive a stem cell transplant. The chain couples TRBV19 to TRBJ2-7, with D hard to call. The CDR3 nucleotides are TGTGCCAGTAGTATAGGACCAACCTACGAGCAGTACTTC. As protein: CASSIGPTYEQYF.